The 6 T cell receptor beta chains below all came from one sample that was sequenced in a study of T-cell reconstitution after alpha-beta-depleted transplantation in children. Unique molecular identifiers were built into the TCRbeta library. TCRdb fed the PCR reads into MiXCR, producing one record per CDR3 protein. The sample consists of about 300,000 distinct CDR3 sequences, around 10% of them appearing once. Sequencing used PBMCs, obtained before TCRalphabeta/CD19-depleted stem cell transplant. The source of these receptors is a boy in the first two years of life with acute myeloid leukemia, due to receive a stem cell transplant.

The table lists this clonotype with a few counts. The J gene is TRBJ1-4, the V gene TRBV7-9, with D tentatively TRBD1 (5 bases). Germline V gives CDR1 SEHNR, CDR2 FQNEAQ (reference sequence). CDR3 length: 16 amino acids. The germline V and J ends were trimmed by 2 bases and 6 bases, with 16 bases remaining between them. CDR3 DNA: TGTGCCAGCAGCTTAATAAGGGGCGGGGGAGATGAAAAACTGTTTTTT. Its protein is CASSLIRGGGDEKLFF. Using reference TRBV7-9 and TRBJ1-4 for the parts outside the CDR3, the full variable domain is DTGVSQNPRHKITKRGQNVTFRCDPISEHNRLYWYRQTLGQGPEFLTYFQNEAQLEKSRLLSDRFSAERPKGSFSTLEIQRTEQGDSAMYLCASSLIRGGGDEKLFFGSGTQLSVL.

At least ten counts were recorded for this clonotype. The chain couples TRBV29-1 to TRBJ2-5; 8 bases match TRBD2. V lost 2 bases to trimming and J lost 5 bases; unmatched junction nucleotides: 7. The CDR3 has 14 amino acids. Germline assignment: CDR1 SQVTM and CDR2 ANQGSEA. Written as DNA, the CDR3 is TGCAGCGTTGAAAGATCGGGGGGGGTGGAGACCCAGTACTTC. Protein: CSVERSGGVETQYF.

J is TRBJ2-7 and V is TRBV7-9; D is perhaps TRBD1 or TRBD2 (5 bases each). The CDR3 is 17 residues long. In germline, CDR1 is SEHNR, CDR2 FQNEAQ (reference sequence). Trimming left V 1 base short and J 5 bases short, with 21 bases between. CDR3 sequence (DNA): TGTGCCAGCAGCTTAGTAACGGAATGGGGGTCTAGGAACGAGCAGTACTTC. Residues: CASSLVTEWGSRNEQYF. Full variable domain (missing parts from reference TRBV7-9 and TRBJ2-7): DTGVSQNPRHKITKRGQNVTFRCDPISEHNRLYWYRQTLGQGPEFLTYFQNEAQLEKSRLLSDRFSAERPKGSFSTLEIQRTEQGDSAMYLCASSLVTEWGSRNEQYFGPGTRLTVT.

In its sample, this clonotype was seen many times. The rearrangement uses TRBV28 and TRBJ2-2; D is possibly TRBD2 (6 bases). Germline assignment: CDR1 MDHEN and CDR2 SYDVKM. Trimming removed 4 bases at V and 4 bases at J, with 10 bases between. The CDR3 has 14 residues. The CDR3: CASSSEGTTGELFF. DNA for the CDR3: TGTGCCAGCAGTTCGGAGGGAACCACCGGGGAGCTGTTTTTT.

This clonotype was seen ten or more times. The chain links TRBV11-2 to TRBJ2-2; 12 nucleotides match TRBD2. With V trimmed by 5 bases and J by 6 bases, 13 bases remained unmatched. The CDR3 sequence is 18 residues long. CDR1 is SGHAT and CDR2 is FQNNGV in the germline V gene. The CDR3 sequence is CASSQKASGRAQAGELFF. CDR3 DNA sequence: TGTGCCAGCAGCCAGAAGGCTAGCGGGAGGGCACAGGCCGGGGAGCTGTTTTTT.

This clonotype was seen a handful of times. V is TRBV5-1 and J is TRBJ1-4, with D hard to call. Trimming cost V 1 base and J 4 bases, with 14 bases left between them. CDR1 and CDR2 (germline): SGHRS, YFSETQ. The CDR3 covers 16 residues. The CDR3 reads CASSLTRAADNEKLFF. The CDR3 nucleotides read TGCGCCAGCAGCTTGACTCGGGCAGCCGATAATGAAAAACTGTTTTTT. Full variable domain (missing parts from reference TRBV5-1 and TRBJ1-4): KAGVTQTPRYLIKTRGQQVTLSCSPISGHRSVSWYQQTPGQGLQFLFEYFSETQRNKGNFPGRFSGRQFSNSRSEMNVSTLELGDSALYLCASSLTRAADNEKLFFGSGTQLSVL.